The 27 T cell receptor beta chains below come from one sample, sequenced in a study of human T cells and chemical hapten exposure. Time point defined: patch test 2, 6 weeks after DPC sensitization. The sample's treatment: therapeutic diphenylcyclopropenone sensitization with weekly scalp DPC. TCRdb re-called the RACE reads through MiXCR, storing one row per CDR3 protein. The table has over 70,000 distinct CDR3 sequences, over 6.5% seen once; the top ten hold around 3.5%. The source was whole blood, collected in connection with sensitization to the hapten diphenylcyclopropenone (DPC). The receptors come from a woman between 45 and 65 years old with alopecia areata. Some clones in this sample may be carry-over from other donors' samples.

The V and J genes are TRBV7-9 and TRBJ2-7; D not certain. V was pared by 8 bases and J by 2 bases, with 10 bases between. The germline CDR1 and CDR2 sequences are SEHNR and FQNEAQ (reference sequence). The CDR3 is 12 residues long. CDR3 residues: CASSPHPYEQYF. The CDR3 bases are TGTGCCAGCTCCCCGCACCCCTACGAGCAGTACTTC.

The gene calls are TRBV11-2 and TRBJ2-2; D is uncertain. The ends were cut back, 0 bases at V and 8 bases at J, with 7 bases in the middle. The germline CDR1 and CDR2 sequences are SGHAT and FQNNGV. There are 13 residues in the CDR3. The CDR3 nucleotides read TGTGCCAGCAGCTTAGAACCCCAGGGGGAGCTGTTTTTT. Its protein is CASSLEPQGELFF.

This clonotype was counted only a few times. The chain joins TRBV15 to TRBJ2-5; D is uncertain. The CDR3 consists of 14 residues. The germline V gene encodes CDR1 LNHNV and CDR2 YYDKDF (reference sequence). With 0 bases removed from V and 1 base from J, the gap between germline ends came to 6 bases. The CDR3, as DNA: TGTGCCACCAGCAGAGATTCAGCCCAAGAGACCCAGTACTTC. This encodes CATSRDSAQETQYF.

There are a few counts of this clonotype. This chain joins TRBV24-1 and TRBJ2-1; 11 bases map to TRBD2. V lost 9 bases, J lost 7 bases, and 10 bases stayed unmatched. There are 15 residues in the CDR3. Germline V gene data show CDR1 as KGHDR and CDR2 as SFDVKD. CDR3 amino acids: CATSIAGGGRNEQFF. The CDR3 nucleotides are TGTGCCACCTCTATAGCGGGAGGGGGCCGGAATGAGCAGTTCTTC.

This clonotype has a handful of counts. The J gene is TRBJ2-7, the V gene TRBV27; TRBD2 matches 9 bases. Losses at the gene ends were 2 bases for V and 7 bases for J; bases not matched to a gene: 3. The V gene's germline CDR1 is MNHEY and CDR2 SMNVEV (reference sequence). This CDR3 is built from 13 residues. CDR3 coding DNA: TGTGCCAGCAGTTTACGACTAGCGGATGAGCAGTACTTC. Residues: CASSLRLADEQYF.

This clonotype was counted many times. The chain combines TRBV5-1 with TRBJ2-3; D may be TRBD2 (5 bases). V was cut by 0 bases and J by 4 bases, with 9 bases left in between. Per the germline V gene, CDR1 is SGHRS and CDR2 is YFSETQ. The CDR3 sequence is 14 residues long. CDR3 region: CASSLVPGADTQYF. In DNA form, the CDR3 reads TGCGCCAGCAGCTTGGTCCCCGGGGCAGATACGCAGTATTTT.

The chain joins TRBV12-3 or TRBV12-4 to TRBJ1-1, with D perhaps TRBD1 (5 bases). Trimming left V 3 bases short and J 1 base short, with 9 bases between. This CDR3 region has 14 residues. CDR3: CASSLFRENTEAFF. The CDR3, as DNA: TGTGCCAGCAGTTTGTTCAGGGAGAACACTGAAGCTTTCTTT.

This chain joins TRBV29-1 and TRBJ2-2; D remains unclear. The CDR3 extends over 12 amino acids. Germline lookup yields CDR1 SQVTM and CDR2 ANQGSEA. V lost 7 bases, J lost 2 bases, and 8 bases lay in between. In DNA, the CDR3 is TGCAGCGGTGCAGCTAACACCGGGGAGCTGTTTTTT. Residues: CSGAANTGELFF.

This sequence joins TRBV28 and TRBJ2-7; no definite D call. From germline, CDR1 is MDHEN and CDR2 SYDVKM. Trimming removed 6 bases at V and 6 bases at J, with 18 bases between. The length of the CDR3 is 14 residues. The CDR3 coding sequence is TGTGCCAGCAGATCCGATCGTTTATTGGGCGAGCAGTACTTC. It encodes CASRSDRLLGEQYF.

This clonotype has just a few counts. The CDR3 loop reads CASRDLARGSIQYF. Written as DNA, the CDR3 is TGTGCCAGCAGAGATTTGGCCAGGGGGAGCATTCAGTACTTC. The chain carries TRBV28 and TRBJ2-4, with 7 bases fitting TRBD1. The CDR3 extends over 14 amino acids. The V gene's germline CDR1 is MDHEN and CDR2 SYDVKM. Losses at the gene ends were 6 bases for V and 9 bases for J; bases not matched to a gene: 11.

The CDR3 DNA follows: TGTGCCAGCAGTGAAGTTGAAGGCAACATTCAGTACTTC. It specifies CASSEVEGNIQYF. The V and J genes are TRBV6-1 and TRBJ2-4; D is undetermined. With 1 base removed from V and 7 bases from J, the gap between germline ends came to 8 bases. Germline values: CDR1 MNHNS, CDR2 SASEGT. The CDR3 has 13 residues.

This clonotype was counted many times. V and J are TRBV6-5 and TRBJ1-4, with D perhaps TRBD1 (5 bases). Trimming shortened V by 1 base and J by 7 bases, and 16 bases separated the two germline ends. The CDR3 consists of 16 residues. Germline CDR1 is MNHEY and CDR2 is SVGAGI. CDR3: CASSYWSGALGEKLFF. CDR3 coding DNA: TGTGCCAGCAGTTACTGGTCCGGGGCGTTGGGTGAAAAACTGTTTTTT.

This clonotype was detected only a few times. This chain uses TRBV18 with TRBJ1-4, with 10 positions matching TRBD1. V lost 2 bases and J lost 5; bases outside the gene matches: 2. The CDR3 has 15 amino acids. Germline V gene sequence: CDR1 KGHSH, CDR2 LQKENI. In DNA form, the CDR3 reads TGTGCCAGCTCACCAGCGGGACAGGGGAATGAAAAACTGTTTTTT. It encodes CASSPAGQGNEKLFF.

The J gene is TRBJ2-2, the V gene TRBV24-1; D unresolved. The CDR3 has 12 residues. Between the trimmed V and J ends, which lost 4 bases and 5 bases, there was a span of 4 bases. CDR1 KGHDR and CDR2 SFDVKD come from the germline V gene. The CDR3, as DNA: TGTGCCACCAGTGAAATAACCGGGGAGCTGTTTTTT. Its protein product is CATSEITGELFF.

This clonotype occurred a few times. The V gene is TRBV30, the J gene TRBJ2-1; D not certain. The CDR3 has 14 residues. Trimming removed 1 base from V and 0 bases from J, with 7 bases in between. The germline V gene has CDR1 GTSNPN and CDR2 SVGIG (reference sequence). The CDR3 nucleotides read TGTGCCTGGAGTGGCAGGAGCTCCTACAATGAGCAGTTCTTC. As protein: CAWSGRSSYNEQFF. Looking up the rest from reference TRBV30 and TRBJ2-1 gives the full variable domain: SQTIHQWPATLVQPVGSPLSLECTVEGTSNPNLYWYRQAAGRGLQLLFYSVGIGQISSEVPQNLSASRPQDRQFILSSKKLLLSDSGFYLCAWSGRSSYNEQFFGPGTRLTVL.

This clonotype was seen repeatedly, ten times or more. The V gene is TRBV7-2, the J gene TRBJ2-7, with D possibly being TRBD1 (6 bases). Germline V lookup: CDR1 SGHTA, CDR2 FQGNSA. There are 15 residues in the CDR3. V was shortened by 3 bases and J by 3 bases, with 15 bases between the two germline ends. The CDR3 here is CASSFPDSRRYEQYF. The CDR3 DNA is TGTGCCAGCAGCTTCCCGGACAGCCGACGCTACGAGCAGTACTTC.

This clonotype was detected ten times or more. V is TRBV28 and J is TRBJ1-1, with D hard to call. The V gene's germline CDR1 is MDHEN and CDR2 SYDVKM. The CDR3 totals 13 residues. Trimming took off 2 bases at V and 5 bases at J, with 9 bases between the two ends. The CDR3 spells CASSLGYPTEAFF. DNA of the CDR3: TGTGCCAGCAGTTTAGGGTATCCAACTGAAGCTTTCTTT.

This clonotype was detected many times. The rearrangement joins TRBV7-9 to TRBJ1-4; D not certain. Germline assignment: CDR1 SEHNR and CDR2 FQNEAQ (reference sequence). The CDR3 has 13 amino acids. V was trimmed by 5 bases and J by 8 bases, leaving 12 bases between them. The CDR3 region is CASSLPGGEKLFF. CDR3 sequence (DNA): TGTGCCAGCAGCCTGCCCGGAGGCGAAAAACTGTTTTTT.

The V gene is TRBV19, the J gene TRBJ2-1; D gene ambiguous. From germline, CDR1 is LNHDA and CDR2 SQIVND (reference sequence). The V end was cut by 3 bases, the J end by 8 bases, with 17 bases between. This CDR3 spans 15 amino acids. DNA of the CDR3: TGTGCCAGTAGTATTGGCGTTGGAGTGGGTGATGAGCAGTTCTTC. It encodes CASSIGVGVGDEQFF.

This clonotype showed up just a few times. The V and J genes are TRBV7-9 and TRBJ1-4; weak D call: TRBD1 (5 bases). The length of the CDR3 is 15 residues. The V gene's germline CDR1 is SEHNR and CDR2 FQNEAQ (reference sequence). V shed 3 bases and J shed 7 bases, with 15 bases lying between them. The CDR3 nucleotides read TGTGCCAGCAGCTTTACAGGACAAAGGGCTGAAAAACTGTTTTTT. Translation: CASSFTGQRAEKLFF.

J is TRBJ2-7 and V is TRBV30; 8 nucleotides agree with TRBD1. Trimming at V came to 7 bases and at J to 5 bases, leaving 4 bases not matched to a gene. Germline V gene lookup returns CDR1 GTSNPN and CDR2 SVGIG (reference sequence). The length of the CDR3 is 11 residues. The chain's CDR3 is CALDRVNEQYF. The CDR3 DNA follows: TGTGCCTTGGACAGGGTAAACGAGCAGTACTTC.

The chain links TRBV5-4 to TRBJ2-3, with 7 bases fitting TRBD2. The germline CDR1 and CDR2 sequences are SGHNT and YYREEE (reference sequence). V shed 7 bases and J 1 base; nucleotides not matched to a gene: 6. CDR3 length: 14 amino acids. CDR3 sequence (DNA): TGTGCCAGCTGGGCTAGCGGACGCACAGATACGCAGTATTTT. This gives the protein CASWASGRTDTQYF.

This clonotype has more than one count but fewer than ten. The chain uses TRBV2 and TRBJ2-7; 9 nucleotides match TRBD1. V shed 1 base, J shed 3 bases, and the junction held 1 base outside the gene matches. The CDR3 covers 14 residues. Germline CDR1 reads SNHLY; CDR2 reads FYNNEI. CDR3 bases: TGTGCCAGCAGTGAAGGACAGGGGGGCTACGAGCAGTACTTC. This gives the protein CASSEGQGGYEQYF.

This clonotype was detected only a few times. CDR3 loop: CASSLSGTGARAEAFF. The CDR3 nucleotides read TGCGCCAGCAGCTTATCCGGGACAGGGGCGAGGGCTGAAGCTTTCTTT. The chain has TRBV5-1 and TRBJ1-1; 10 bases align to TRBD1. This CDR3 comprises 16 residues. V shed 2 bases, J shed 6 bases, and the junction held 10 bases outside the gene matches. Germline CDR1 SGHRS, CDR2 YFSETQ. Filled out from reference TRBV5-1 and TRBJ1-1, the complete variable domain reads KAGVTQTPRYLIKTRGQQVTLSCSPISGHRSVSWYQQTPGQGLQFLFEYFSETQRNKGNFPGRFSGRQFSNSRSEMNVSTLELGDSALYLCASSLSGTGARAEAFFGQGTRLTVV.

This clonotype has a count of ten or more. The V gene is TRBV3-1, the J gene TRBJ1-1; a weak D match, TRBD1 (5 bases). The CDR3 spans 14 residues. Trimming removed 7 bases at V and 3 bases at J, with 15 bases between. The germline gives CDR1 LGHDT, CDR2 YNNKEL (reference sequence). The CDR3 nucleotides are TGTGCCAGCACTAATGGGGGGTGGGACACTGAAGCTTTCTTT. Amino acids: CASTNGGWDTEAFF.

CDR3 region: CASSPITDRPDYEQYF. In nucleotides, the CDR3 is TGTGCCAGCTCACCAATAACGGACAGGCCCGACTACGAGCAGTACTTC. This chain links TRBV18 with TRBJ2-7, with 7 bases aligning to TRBD1. Germline V gene sequence: CDR1 KGHSH, CDR2 LQKENI. The CDR3 is 16 residues long. V lost 2 bases, J lost 3 bases, and 10 bases stayed unmatched.

This clonotype was seen a handful of times. This rearrangement joins TRBV5-1 to TRBJ1-4; 7 bases agree with TRBD1. CDR3 length: 14 residues. V gave up 5 bases and J gave up 7 bases; unmatched junction bases: 8. The germline CDR1 and CDR2 sequences are SGHRS and YFSETQ. CDR3: CASREGGKGEKLFF. CDR3 sequence (DNA): TGCGCCAGCAGAGAAGGGGGCAAAGGTGAAAAACTGTTTTTT.